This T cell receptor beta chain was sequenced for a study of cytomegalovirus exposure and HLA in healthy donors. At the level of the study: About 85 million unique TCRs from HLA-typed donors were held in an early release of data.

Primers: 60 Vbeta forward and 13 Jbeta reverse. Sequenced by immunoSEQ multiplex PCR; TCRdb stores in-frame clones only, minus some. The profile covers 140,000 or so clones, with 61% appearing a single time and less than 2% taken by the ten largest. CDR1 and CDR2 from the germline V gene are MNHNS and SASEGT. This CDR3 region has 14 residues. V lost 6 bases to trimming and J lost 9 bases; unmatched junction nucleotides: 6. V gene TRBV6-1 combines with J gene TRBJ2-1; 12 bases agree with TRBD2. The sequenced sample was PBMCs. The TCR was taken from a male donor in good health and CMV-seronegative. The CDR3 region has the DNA TGTGCCAGCAGCCTAGCGGGGGGGCCGAGTGAGCAGTTCTTC. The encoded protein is CASSLAGGPSEQFF.